This T cell receptor (beta chain) was captured by sequencing in a study of cytomegalovirus exposure and HLA in healthy donors. This clone was observed a handful of times. The PCR employed 60 Vbeta primers together with 13 Jbeta primers. Clones were read by immunoSEQ multiplex PCR, and TCRdb kept only the in-frame ones, dropping some. Among about 140,000 clones listed, 73% were seen once. Germline CDR1 reads MNHEY; CDR2 reads SVGAGI. This CDR3 spans 15 amino acids. V lost 6 bases and J lost 4, with 13 bases in between. Sequenced material: PBMCs. This sequence was found in a woman aged 40-49 years in good health and CMV-seronegative. The gene calls are TRBV6-5 and TRBJ1-6, with D hard to call. CDR3 bases: TGTGCCAGCAGGCGAAGCTCGGGGTATAATTCACCCCTCCACTTT. It encodes CASRRSSGYNSPLHF.